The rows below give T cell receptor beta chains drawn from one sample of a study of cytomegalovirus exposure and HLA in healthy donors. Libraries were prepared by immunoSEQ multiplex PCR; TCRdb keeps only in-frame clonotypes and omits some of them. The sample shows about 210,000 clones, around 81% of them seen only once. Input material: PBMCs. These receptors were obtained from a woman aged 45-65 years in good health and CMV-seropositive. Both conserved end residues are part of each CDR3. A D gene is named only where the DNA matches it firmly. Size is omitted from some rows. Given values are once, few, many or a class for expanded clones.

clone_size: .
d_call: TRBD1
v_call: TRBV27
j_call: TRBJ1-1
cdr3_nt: TGTGCCAGCCAAGCCGGGACAGGGGGGCTTACTGAAGCTTTCTTT
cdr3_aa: CASQAGTGGLTEAFF

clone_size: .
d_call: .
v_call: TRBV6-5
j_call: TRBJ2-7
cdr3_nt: TGTGCCAGCACTTTACATACAGGGTTTCTAGAGCAGTACTTC
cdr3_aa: CASTLHTGFLEQYF

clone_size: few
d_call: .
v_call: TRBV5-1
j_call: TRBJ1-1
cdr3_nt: TGCGCCAGCAGCGCAGACAGGAACACTGAAGCTTTCTTT
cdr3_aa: CASSADRNTEAFF

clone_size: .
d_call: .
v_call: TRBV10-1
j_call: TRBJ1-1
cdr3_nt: TGCGCCAGCAGTGACGGGGGGAACACTGAAGCTTTCTTT
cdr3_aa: CASSDGGNTEAFF

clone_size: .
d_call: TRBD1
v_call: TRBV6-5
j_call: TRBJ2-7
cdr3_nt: TGTGCCAGCAGTGGACAGGACAGCTCCTACGAGCAGTACTTC
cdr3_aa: CASSGQDSSYEQYF

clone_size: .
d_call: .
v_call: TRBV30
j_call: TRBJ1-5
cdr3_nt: TGTGCCTGGGCACCCCTCACATCGAGGCAGCCCCAGCATTTT
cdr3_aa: CAWAPLTSRQPQHF

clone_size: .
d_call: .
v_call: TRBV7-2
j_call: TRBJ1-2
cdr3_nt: TGTGCCAGCAAAAGGGGGGGGAAGGGCTACACCTTC
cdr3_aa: CASKRGGKGYTF

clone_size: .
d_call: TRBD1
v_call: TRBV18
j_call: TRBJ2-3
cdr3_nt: TGTGCCAGCTCGGACAGGGGCACAGATACGCAGTATTTT
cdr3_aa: CASSDRGTDTQYF

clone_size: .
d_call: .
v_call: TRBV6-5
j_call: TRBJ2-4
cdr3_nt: TGTGCCAGCAGTGCCCGAGAGGTGAACATTCAGTACTTC
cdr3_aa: CASSAREVNIQYF

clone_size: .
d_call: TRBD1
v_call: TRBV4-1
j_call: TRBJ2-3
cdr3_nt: TGCGCCAGCAGCCACCGTGGGACAGGGTCCACAGATACGCAGTATTTT
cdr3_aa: CASSHRGTGSTDTQYF

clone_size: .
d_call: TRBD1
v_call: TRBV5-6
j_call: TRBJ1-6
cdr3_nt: TGTGCCAGCAGCTCTCGACAGGGTTTGGCCCTTGATTCACCCCTCCACTTT
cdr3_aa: CASSSRQGLALDSPLHF

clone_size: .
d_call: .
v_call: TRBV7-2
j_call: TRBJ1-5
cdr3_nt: TGTGCCAGCAGCCTCCAGACACATAGCAATCAGCCCCAGCATTTT
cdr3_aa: CASSLQTHSNQPQHF

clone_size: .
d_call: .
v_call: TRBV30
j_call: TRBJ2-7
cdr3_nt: TGTGCCTGGACAGGACTACCTTACGAGGAGCAGTACTTC
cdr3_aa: CAWTGLPYEEQYF

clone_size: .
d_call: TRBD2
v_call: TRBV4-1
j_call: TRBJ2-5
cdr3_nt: TGCGCCAGCAGCCTGGGTGGGGGGGACCAAGAGACCCAGTACTTC
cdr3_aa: CASSLGGGDQETQYF

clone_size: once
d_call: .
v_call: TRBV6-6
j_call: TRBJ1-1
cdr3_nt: TGTGCCAGCAGTTACTCGACAGCTATGAACACTGAAGCTTTCTTT
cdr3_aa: CASSYSTAMNTEAFF

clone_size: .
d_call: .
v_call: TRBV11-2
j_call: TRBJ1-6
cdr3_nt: TGTGCCAGCAGCCTGACAGTTACCTATAATTCACCCCTCCACTTT
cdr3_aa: CASSLTVTYNSPLHF

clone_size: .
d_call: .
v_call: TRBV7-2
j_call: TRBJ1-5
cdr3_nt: TGTGCCAGCAGTCGATCGGCGGCGGGCAATCAGCCCCAGCATTTT
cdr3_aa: CASSRSAAGNQPQHF

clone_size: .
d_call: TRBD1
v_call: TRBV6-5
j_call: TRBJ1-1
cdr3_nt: TGTGCCAGCAGTCGGGACAGGATGAACACTGAAGCTTTCTTT
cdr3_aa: CASSRDRMNTEAFF

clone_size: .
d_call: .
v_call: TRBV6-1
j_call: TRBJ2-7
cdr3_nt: TGTGCCGGGGGGACGTTCTCCTACGAGCAGTACTTC
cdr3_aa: CAGGTFSYEQYF

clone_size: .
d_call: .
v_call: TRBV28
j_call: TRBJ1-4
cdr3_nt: TGTGCCAGCAGTGACTCACTCCCGCGGCGTGCTGAAAAACTGTTTTTT
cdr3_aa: CASSDSLPRRAEKLFF

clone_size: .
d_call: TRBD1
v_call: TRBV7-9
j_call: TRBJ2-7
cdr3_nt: TGTGCCAGCAGTCATTATTGGAGGACAGGGGCTGGGAACGAGCAGTACTTC
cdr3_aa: CASSHYWRTGAGNEQYF

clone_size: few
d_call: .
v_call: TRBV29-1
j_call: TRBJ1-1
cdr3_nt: TGCAGCGCGGGGGACGGAGACACTGAAGCTTTCTTT
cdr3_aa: CSAGDGDTEAFF

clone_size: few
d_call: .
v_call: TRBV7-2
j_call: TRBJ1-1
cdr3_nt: TGTGCCAGCAGCTTAGACAGGAACACTGAAGCTTTCTTT
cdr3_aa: CASSLDRNTEAFF

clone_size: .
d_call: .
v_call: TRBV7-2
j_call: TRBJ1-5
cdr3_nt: TGTGCCAGCAGCTTCGGGGGGTTTCAGCCCCAGCATTTT
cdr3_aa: CASSFGGFQPQHF

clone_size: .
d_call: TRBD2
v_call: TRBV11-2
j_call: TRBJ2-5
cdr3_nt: TGTGCCAGCAGGCGGGGGCGGGGGGGCCTAGGAGAGACCCAGTACTTC
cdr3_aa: CASRRGRGGLGETQYF

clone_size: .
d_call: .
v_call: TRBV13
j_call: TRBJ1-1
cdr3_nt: TGTGCCAGCAGCTTATACTCCGGAGCAGGGGCGAGGGCTGAAGCTTTCTTT
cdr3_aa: CASSLYSGAGARAEAFF

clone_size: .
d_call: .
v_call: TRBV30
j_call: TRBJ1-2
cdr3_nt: TGTGCCTGGAGTGTACAGGTTGGCTACACCTTC
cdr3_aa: CAWSVQVGYTF

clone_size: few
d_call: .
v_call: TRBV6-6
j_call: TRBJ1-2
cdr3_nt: TGTGCCAGCAGTCACGAAGGGGGGGGATGGGGCTACACCTTC
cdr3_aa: CASSHEGGGWGYTF